The T cell receptor (beta chain) described here comes from a study of OX40 agonist ivuxolimab in advanced cancers. Whole-study context: Cancers in dose escalation were hepatocellular, melanoma, renal cell and head and neck.

The table came from immunoSEQ multiplex PCR; TCRdb's copy has only in-frame clones and leaves some out. The table lists about 60,000 clones, roughly 84% of them singletons. Patients who had autoimmune disease history or got systemic immunosuppression were left out. With respect to this clone: Its antigen is currently unknown.

Notes on the study in general: In the expanded peripheral T cells, antigen specificity was never determined.

Germline V gene lookup returns CDR1 ENHRY and CDR2 SYGVKD. The germline V and J ends were trimmed by 5 bases and 2 bases, with 9 bases remaining between them. The CDR3 is made up of 13 amino acids. The receptor was isolated from an adult with an advanced solid tumor such as melanoma, head and neck, liver or kidney cancer. The genes are TRBV10-3 and TRBJ1-2, with D possibly matching TRBD1 (5 bases). The sequenced sample was CD4+ or CD8+ T cells sorted from blood, obtained in a trial of the OX40 agonist ivuxolimab. In DNA, the CDR3 is TGTGCCATCAGTCAAGACAGCAACTATGGCTACACCTTC. It encodes CAISQDSNYGYTF.